One TCR beta chain is described in this entry. This specimen comes from a study of blood T cell repertoires in COVID-19. Study at large: The United States, Italy and Spain supplied acute and convalescent COVID-19 samples. PBMCs, B-cell-depleted T cells, or T cells provided the cDNA or gDNA that made up the material.

Authors' processing steps: Nucleated cell number was recorded as an estimate derived from reference gene primer amplification. The table came from immunoSEQ multiplex PCR; TCRdb's copy has only in-frame clones and leaves some out. The V and J calls and the clone size are those of that table, but D and trimming were determined from the DNA. The sample lists roughly 130,000 clones; roughly nine tenths were seen once. The sequenced sample was peripheral blood. The origin of this receptor is a man in his fifties or sixties with active COVID-19.

The CDR3, as DNA: TGTGCCAGCACCCTCACAGGGGAGGTGGGTCAGCCCCAGCATTTT. Translating gives CASTLTGEVGQPQHF. The V call is TRBV6-5, the J call TRBJ1-5, with 7 bases aligning to TRBD1. V lost 7 bases and J lost 6; bases outside the gene matches: 12. The CDR3 totals 15 residues. CDR1 MNHEY and CDR2 SVGAGI come from the germline V gene.